Following are 15 T cell receptor beta chains from one sample sequenced in a study of blood T cell repertoires in COVID-19. The protocol was immunoSEQ multiplex PCR, while the TCRdb copy is restricted to in-frame clones and leaves out a portion. The table has approximately 94,000 clones, over 80% seen once. Specimen: peripheral blood. The source of these receptors is a woman aged 50 to 60 in a cohort sampled during active COVID-19.

This clone was detected only once. The chain employs TRBV7-6 and TRBJ2-2, with 8 positions matching TRBD1. Germline V gene data show CDR1 as SGHVS and CDR2 as FNYEAQ. This CDR3 is 15 amino acids long. V gave up 5 bases and J gave up 6 bases; unmatched junction bases: 8. CDR3 amino acids: CASSPGTGFSGELFF. CDR3 nucleotide sequence: TGTGCCAGCAGCCCCGGGACAGGATTTTCCGGGGAGCTGTTTTTT.

V is TRBV21-1 and J is TRBJ1-1. TRBV21-1 is marked as a pseudogene. This CDR3 region has 15 residues. DNA of the CDR3: TGTGCCAGCAGCACACGGGAGTCTATGAACACTGAAGCTTTCTTT. Protein sequence: CASSTRESMNTEAFF.

The chain employs TRBV19 and TRBJ2-7; weak D call: TRBD2 (7 bases). The germline gives CDR1 LNHDA, CDR2 SQIVND (reference sequence). V was clipped by 6 bases and J by 10 bases, with 16 bases between them. The CDR3 sequence is 12 residues long. The CDR3 loop is CASSPPGGRQYF. The DNA of the CDR3 is TGTGCCAGTAGCCCCCCGGGGGGCAGACAGTACTTC.

V usage is TRBV3-1 (or the pseudogene TRBV3-2) and J usage is TRBJ2-1; 13 positions agree with TRBD2. V lost 4 bases and J lost 9; bases outside the gene matches: 12. The CDR3 is 17 amino acids. Looked up from germline, CDR1 is LGHDT and CDR2 is YNNKEL (reference sequence). Here the CDR3 DNA reads TGTGCCAGCAGCCGGGGACGTACTAGCGGGAGGGACGGTGAGCAGTTCTTC. Its translation: CASSRGRTSGRDGEQFF.

J is TRBJ2-2 and V is TRBV11-2; 13 nucleotides line up with TRBD2. The CDR3 totals 16 residues. Germline lookup yields CDR1 SGHAT and CDR2 FQNNGV. After removal of 6 bases from V and 3 bases from J, the junction contained 4 bases not matched to a gene. As DNA, the CDR3 is TGTGCCAGCAGGCATGGACTAGCGGGGGACACCGGGGAGCTGTTTTTT. Translating it yields CASRHGLAGDTGELFF.

The V call is TRBV11-2, the J call TRBJ2-1; 7 nucleotides match TRBD1. CDR3 length: 13 amino acids. The V and J ends lost 4 bases and 11 bases, in that order; junction bases with no gene match: 8. Germline values: CDR1 SGHAT, CDR2 FQNNGV. The CDR3 DNA is TGTGCCAGCAGCTCACCTAGGACAGGTCAGCAGTTCTTC. Its protein is CASSSPRTGQQFF.

The chain recombines TRBV4-1 with TRBJ2-2, with D uncertain. The germline V gene has CDR1 MGHRA and CDR2 YSYEKL. Trimming removed 2 bases at V and 9 bases at J, with 13 bases between. The CDR3 loop spans 14 amino acids. The CDR3, as DNA: TGCGCCAGCAGCCAACCCGCCCGTACACGGGAGCTGTTTTTT. Protein: CASSQPARTRELFF.

A single count supports this clone. The chain carries TRBV5-4 and TRBJ1-1; D might be TRBD1 (6 bases). CDR3 size: 16 residues. Germline V lookup: CDR1 SGHNT, CDR2 YYREEE (reference sequence). Deletions cut 0 bases from V and 2 bases from J, with 14 bases between. The CDR3 DNA is TGTGCCAGCAGCTTGGGTACAGGGCTCCGTAACACTGAAGCTTTCTTT. As protein: CASSLGTGLRNTEAFF.

The chain carries TRBV10-3 and TRBJ2-2; 7 positions match TRBD2. V shed 2 bases and J 4 bases; nucleotides not matched to a gene: 1. This CDR3 has 14 amino acids. The germline gives CDR1 ENHRY, CDR2 SYGVKD. In DNA, the CDR3 is TGTGCCATCAGTGAGGGGAGGGGCACCGGGGAGCTGTTTTTT. It encodes CAISEGRGTGELFF.

DNA for the CDR3: TGTGCCAGCAGTTTTGCAGGGATCAATGAGCAGTTCTTC. Encoded protein: CASSFAGINEQFF. V is TRBV28 and J is TRBJ2-1; D possibly corresponds to TRBD1 (5 bases). The CDR3 is 13 amino acids. Per the germline V gene, CDR1 is MDHEN and CDR2 is SYDVKM. V was pared by 3 bases and J by 6 bases, with 9 bases between.

V and J are TRBV28 and TRBJ2-5; the D gene is possibly TRBD1 (5 bases). V was pared by 5 bases and J by 7 bases, with 14 bases between. Germline V gene data show CDR1 as MDHEN and CDR2 as SYDVKM. The length of the CDR3 is 13 residues. The CDR3 DNA follows: TGTGCCAGCAGTGTCGGTGTAGGGGCGACCCAGTACTTC. The encoded protein is CASSVGVGATQYF.

The rearrangement links TRBV3-1 (or the pseudogene TRBV3-2) to TRBJ2-1, with 7 bases aligning to TRBD2. The CDR3 covers 15 residues. The V gene end was trimmed by 5 bases and the J gene end by 8 bases; junction bases not matched to a gene: 12. The germline CDR1 and CDR2 sequences are LGHDT and YNNKEL (reference sequence). CDR3 nucleotide sequence: TGTGCCAGCAGCAAAACCGGGACTAATATAGATGAGCAGTTCTTC. This codes for CASSKTGTNIDEQFF.

V is TRBV7-6 and J is TRBJ2-2; 11 positions agree with TRBD1. J was trimmed by 2 bases and V by 3 bases; bases with no gene match: 8. The CDR3 covers 18 residues. The germline V gene has CDR1 SGHVS and CDR2 FNYEAQ. The CDR3 loop reads CASSLRTGGRLNTGELFF. For the CDR3, the DNA is TGTGCCAGCAGCTTGCGGACAGGGGGCCGGCTTAACACCGGGGAGCTGTTTTTT. Looking up the rest from reference TRBV7-6 and TRBJ2-2 gives the full variable domain: GAGVSQSPRYKVTKRGQDVALRCDPISGHVSLYWYRQALGQGPEFLTYFNYEAQQDKSGLPNDRFSAERPEGSISTLTIQRTEQRDSAMYRCASSLRTGGRLNTGELFFGEGSRLTVL.

The V gene is TRBV19, the J gene TRBJ2-7, with 9 nucleotides matching TRBD1. Germline V gives CDR1 LNHDA, CDR2 SQIVND (reference sequence). This CDR3 has 16 residues. The junction had 10 bases not matched to a gene; V was cut back by 4 bases and J by 3 bases. The CDR3 loop reads CASSRKSGTGFYEQYF. As DNA, the CDR3 is TGTGCCAGTAGTAGAAAGTCCGGGACAGGGTTCTACGAGCAGTACTTC.

This clone has more than one count but fewer than ten. This chain connects TRBV5-1 to TRBJ1-1; D possibly corresponds to TRBD1 (6 bases). The CDR3 has 17 amino acids. V was clipped by 3 bases and J by 2 bases, with 20 bases between them. The germline gives CDR1 SGHRS, CDR2 YFSETQ. This CDR3 is CASSSASLGTTNTEAFF. CDR3 nucleotides: TGCGCCAGCAGCTCAGCTTCACTCGGGACAACTAACACTGAAGCTTTCTTT.